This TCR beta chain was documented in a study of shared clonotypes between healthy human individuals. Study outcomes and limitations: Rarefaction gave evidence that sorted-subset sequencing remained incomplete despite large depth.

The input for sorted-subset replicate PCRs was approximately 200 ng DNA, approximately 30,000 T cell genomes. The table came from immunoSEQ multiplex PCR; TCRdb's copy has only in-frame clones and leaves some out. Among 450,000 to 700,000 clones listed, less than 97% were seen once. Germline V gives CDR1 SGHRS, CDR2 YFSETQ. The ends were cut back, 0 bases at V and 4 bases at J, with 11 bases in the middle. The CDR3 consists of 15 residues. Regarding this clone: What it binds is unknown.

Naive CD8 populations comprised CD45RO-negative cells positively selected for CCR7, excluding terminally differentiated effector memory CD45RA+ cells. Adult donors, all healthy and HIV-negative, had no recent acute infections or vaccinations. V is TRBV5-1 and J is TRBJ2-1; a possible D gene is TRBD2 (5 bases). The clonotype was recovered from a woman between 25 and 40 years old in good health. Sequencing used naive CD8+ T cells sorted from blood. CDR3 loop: CASSLVRESYNEQFF. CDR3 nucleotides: TGCGCCAGCAGCTTGGTGAGGGAGAGTTACAATGAGCAGTTCTTC.